These T cell receptor beta chains were read from a single sample in a study of T cells in Graves' hyperthyroidism and ophthalmopathy. TCRdb re-called the multiplex PCR reads through MiXCR, storing one row per CDR3 protein. Among about 760,000 distinct CDR3 sequences, 35% were seen once, and the ten largest hold around 31%. Sequenced: blood. The receptors were gathered from a woman aged 40 to 49 with Graves' hyperthyroidism. The CDR3 runs from the conserved cysteine through the conserved F or W. The D gene is left open where the match is weak. Not every row has a clone size; where given, it reads once, few, many or a size class.

v_gene	abundance	d_gene	j_gene	CDR3nt	CDR3aa
TRBV20-1	NA	TRBD1	TRBJ1-2	TGCAGTGCTACCAAGGGACAGGGGGCAGAGATGTGGTATGGCTACACCTTC	CSATKGQGAEMWYGYTF
TRBV7-2	NA	NA	TRBJ1-4	TGCGCCAGCAGCCAGGGAACCCAGGTGGCTAATGAAAAACTGTTTTTT	CASSQGTQVANEKLFF
TRBV20-1	many	NA	TRBJ1-2	TGCAGTGCTAGATTCAGGGGAGTCTATGGCTACACCTTC	CSARFRGVYGYTF
TRBV20-1	many	NA	TRBJ1-4	TGCAGTGCTGACGACAGGAGACCTAATGAAAAACTGTTTTTT	CSADDRRPNEKLFF
TRBV20-1	NA	NA	TRBJ2-5	TGCAGTGCTAGGGAAGGCGGGGACACGGAGACCCAGTACTTC	CSAREGGDTETQYF
TRBV7-2	few	NA	TRBJ2-7	TGCGCCAGCAGCCCCGCCCATATTCGCTCCTACGAGCAGTACTTC	CASSPAHIRSYEQYF
TRBV6-5	NA	NA	TRBJ1-2	TGTGCCAGCAGTTACCACAGAAACAGGGAATCTGGCTACACCTTC	CASSYHRNRESGYTF
TRBV10-3	many	NA	TRBJ1-1	TGTGCCATCAGGGGCCGGGAGGAGGCCACTGAAGCTTTCTTT	CAIRGREEATEAFF
TRBV7-2	once	NA	TRBJ2-3	TGTGCCAGCAGCCCTCGGCGAGATACGCAGTATTTT	CASSPRRDTQYF
TRBV28	NA	TRBD1	TRBJ2-2	TGTGCCAGCACCACCTGGGACAGGGGAAGTTCCGGGGAGCTGTTTTTT	CASTTWDRGSSGELFF
TRBV5-4	few	NA	TRBJ1-2	TGTGCCAGCAGAACGACAGGCGGCTATGGCTACACCTTC	CASRTTGGYGYTF
TRBV19	many	NA	TRBJ1-3	TGTGCCAGTAGTATACAAGTGGGGGGAAACACCATATATTTT	CASSIQVGGNTIYF
TRBV13	many	NA	TRBJ2-6	TGTGCCAGCAGCTCAGCGGGTCCTGGGGCCAACGTCCTGACTTTC	CASSSAGPGANVLTF
TRBV14	few	TRBD1	TRBJ1-6	TGTGCCAGCAGACAGGGGGGCTCCTATAATTCACCCCTCCACTTT	CASRQGGSYNSPLHF
TRBV6-6	many	NA	TRBJ1-1	TGTGCCAGCAAAAAACAGGGTATAGGTAACACTGAAGCTTTCTTT	CASKKQGIGNTEAFF
TRBV10-3	NA	TRBD2	TRBJ2-2	TGTGCCATCCGTGAGTCGAGGACTAGCGGCACCGGGGAGCTGTTTTTT	CAIRESRTSGTGELFF
TRBV30	NA	NA	TRBJ1-1	TGTGCCTGGAGTGTACGGAGGGAGGGAGAAGCTTTCTTT	CAWSVRREGEAFF
TRBV7-9	NA	TRBD2	TRBJ2-7	TGTGCCAGCAGCTTCTACGGGGGGGACTCCTACGAGCAGTACTTC	CASSFYGGDSYEQYF
TRBV6-6	NA	TRBD1	TRBJ1-4	TGTGCCAGCGGGTTGACAGGGCAGGGGGAAAAACTGTTTTTT	CASGLTGQGEKLFF
TRBV11-2	NA	NA	TRBJ1-1	TGTGCCAGCAGGATCGCCAGGGGAACGAACACTGAAGCTTTCTTT	CASRIARGTNTEAFF
TRBV14	many	NA	TRBJ2-6	TGTGCCAGCAGCCAACGGGCCAACGTCCTGACTTTC	CASSQRANVLTF
TRBV4-3	NA	NA	TRBJ1-4	TGCGCCAGCAGCCAAGACGAGGTCCGTAATGAAAAACTGTTTTTT	CASSQDEVRNEKLFF
TRBV10-3	many	NA	TRBJ2-5	TGTGCCATCAGTGAGCGAGTTCAAGAGACCCAGTACTTC	CAISERVQETQYF
TRBV6-1	NA	NA	TRBJ1-1	TGTGCCAGCAGTGTAGGTCCGCAGCTGAACACTGAAGCTTTCTTT	CASSVGPQLNTEAFF
TRBV20-1	many	TRBD2	TRBJ2-5	TGCAGTGCTAGAGACGAACTAGCGGACACCCAGTACTTC	CSARDELADTQYF
TRBV9	many	NA	TRBJ1-1	TGTGCCAGCAGCGTATCAGGGAACACTGAAGCTTTCTTT	CASSVSGNTEAFF
TRBV7-3	many	TRBD1	TRBJ1-1	TGTGCCAGCAGCTCAACCGGGACAGGCTTGAACACTGAAGCTTTCTTT	CASSSTGTGLNTEAFF
TRBV15	NA	TRBD2	TRBJ2-7	TGTGCCACCAGCAGCTTTCCCAGCGGGAGTACCTACGAGCAGTACTTC	CATSSFPSGSTYEQYF
TRBV10-3	few	NA	TRBJ2-2	TGTGCCAGCACCAACGGGGGAGGGAACACCGGGGAGCTGTTTTTT	CASTNGGGNTGELFF